This T cell receptor (beta chain) emerged from a study of blood T cell repertoires in COVID-19 (TCRdb year 2020). With regard to the full study: Samples from collaborators originated in the United States, Italy and Spain and spanned both the acute and convalescent phases of COVID-19. The material from the prospective study consisted of cDNA or gDNA derived from T cells, B-cell-depleted T cells, or PBMCs. Deeply sampled blood TCRbeta repertoires from subjects exposed to, actively infected with, or recovered from COVID-19 were included in the dataset. The repertoires were made available in a free public database intended to serve as a resource for research on the immune response to SARS-CoV-2. Samples came from the ongoing ImmuneRACE study (first 160 participants) plus 1,254 subjects from 6 global collaborators. Nearly every sample came with metadata listing a de-identified subject ID, COVID-19 status, age in years and sex. Where available, HLA class I and class II types were taken from metadata supplied by the sample provider and were not determined by assay-based typing.

Study-wide conclusions, independent of this receptor: How much clinical and demographic metadata was included differed by source and by participant, and the metadata was provided uncurated.

The CDR3 holds 13 amino acids from the cysteine to the phenylalanine. The DNA shown is the 39-base CDR3, in frame from base 1. Compared with germline, V lacks 5 bases and J lacks 6 bases; bases without a gene match: 6. The germline V gene (reference sequence) yields MNHNY for CDR1 and SVGAGI for CDR2. Collaborating institutions collected whole blood in K2EDTA tubes following their own protocols. For TCRbeta analysis, collaborator samples were shipped as frozen whole blood, as isolated PBMCs, or as DNA extracted from either sample type. TCRbeta CDR3 regions were amplified from genomic DNA using the immunoSEQ Assay, a bias-controlled multiplex PCR. The paper's data handling went like this. Within the assay, amplification of reference gene primers was used to estimate how many nucleated cells each sample contained. To quantify the absolute abundance of each unique TCRbeta CDR3 rearrangement, sequence reads were collapsed and filtered. Productive Simpson clonality was computed per sample as the square root of Simpson's diversity index over productive rearrangements. The table was pulled from immuneACCESS by TCRdb, which kept in-frame rearrangements only. Such tables lose some clones; where checked, under half of the loss comes from unresolved V genes, and the rest has no known cause. The V and J calls and the clone size are those of that table, but D and trimming were determined from the DNA. This sample is represented by under 15,000 clones; over 70% of them were singletons. The ten largest clonotypes hold around 30% of the sample.

As a fraction of the sample, this clone is large (0.1 to 1%). Its antigen specificity is not known. No quality values exist for individual bases; no much larger clone is one base distant. The V gene is TRBV6-6 and the J gene is TRBJ1-2, with 7 bases aligning to TRBD1. Sequenced sample: peripheral blood. The sequence was collected from a human donor in a cohort sampled during active COVID-19. The base sequence is TGTGCCAGCAGTGGCGAGGGGGCGCATGGCTACACCTTC. This codes for CASSGEGAHGYTF.